These 5 T cell receptor beta chains share one sample of origin, sequenced in a study of CD8 T cells in Susac syndrome. After extraction with the RNeasy kit, roughly 0.5 to 1 ug of the RNA was reverse transcribed using random hexamers. TCRdb used MiXCR to reprocess the immunoSEQ multiplex PCR reads, holding one entry per CDR3 protein. The table records about 440,000 distinct CDR3 sequences, about 85% of them present only once. The sequencing sample was made of CD8+ T cells from PBMCs. The receptors were sampled from a human donor with multiple sclerosis.

V is TRBV6-2 or TRBV6-3 and J is TRBJ2-7, with 8 bases identical to TRBD1. V dropped 5 bases and J dropped 5; count of bases not matched to a gene: 8. Germline loops: CDR1 MNHEY, CDR2 SVGEGT. This CDR3 contains 14 residues. CDR3 sequence: CASSPSGTGHEQYF. CDR3 sequence (DNA): TGTGCCAGCAGTCCCTCCGGGACAGGTCACGAGCAGTACTTC.

The CDR3 DNA sequence: TGTGCCAGTAGTTCCCGGACTAGTTCCGAGACCCAGTACTTC. This gives the protein CASSSRTSSETQYF. The genes are TRBV19 and TRBJ2-5; TRBD2 matches 7 bases. The CDR3 length is 14 residues. Germline V gives CDR1 LNHDA, CDR2 SQIVND (reference sequence). The J segment lost 5 bases and the V segment lost 5 bases, leaving 8 bases of the junction unmatched. The whole variable domain, remainder taken from reference TRBV19 and TRBJ2-5, is DGGITQSPKYLFRKEGQNVTLSCEQNLNHDAMYWYRQDPGQGLRLIYYSQIVNDFQKGDIAEGYSVSREKKESFPLTVTSAQKNPTAFYLCASSSRTSSETQYFGPGTRLLVL.

This clonotype appeared a single time. This chain uses TRBV11-2 with TRBJ2-1, with D maybe TRBD2 (8 bases). Between the trimmed V and J ends, which lost 5 bases and 10 bases, there was a span of 24 bases. Germline CDR1 SGHAT, CDR2 FQNNGV. The CDR3 is 16 amino acids. The CDR3 is CASSTPGGTALREQFF. Here the CDR3 DNA reads TGTGCCAGCAGCACCCCGGGGGGGACAGCGCTTAGGGAGCAGTTCTTC. Full variable domain (missing parts from reference TRBV11-2 and TRBJ2-1): EAGVAQSPRYKIIEKRQSVAFWCNPISGHATLYWYQQILGQGPKLLIQFQNNGVVDDSQLPKDRFSAERLKGVDSTLKIQPAKLEDSAVYLCASSTPGGTALREQFFGPGTRLTVL.

This chain uses TRBV29-1 with TRBJ2-3; 9 positions match TRBD1. Germline V CDR1 and CDR2: SQVTM, ANQGSEA. This CDR3 has 16 amino acids. With V trimmed by 0 bases and J by 1 base, 5 bases remained unmatched. The CDR3 reads CSVEEGTGYRTDTQYF. The CDR3 DNA sequence: TGCAGCGTTGAAGAAGGGACAGGGTACCGCACAGATACGCAGTATTTT.

The chain has TRBV6-5 and TRBJ2-2; D perhaps matches TRBD1 (6 bases). The CDR3 totals 17 residues. V gave up 0 bases and J gave up 2 bases, with 13 bases separating them. Per germline, CDR1 MNHEY and CDR2 SVGAGI. As DNA, the CDR3 is TGTGCCAGCAGTTACTCGTACAGGGAAGCTAACACCGGGGAGCTGTTTTTT. Translating it yields CASSYSYREANTGELFF.